These T cell receptor beta chains were read from a single sample in a study of T cells after yellow fever vaccination. MiXCR was run by TCRdb on the 5' RACE reads, yielding one entry per CDR3 protein. This table holds approximately 550,000 distinct CDR3 sequences, about 13% found once. Here the sequenced sample was PBMCs, taken on the day of the yellow fever booster vaccination. These receptors were obtained from a man between 25 and 39 years old who received the YFV17D yellow fever vaccine. CDR3s include the opening cysteine and the closing phenylalanine or tryptophan. Fields, in order: V gene, clone size, J gene, D gene, CDR3 protein, CDR3 DNA. A D gene is named only where the DNA matches it firmly. Some rows mark clone size as missing; the rest say once, few, many or name a class of expanded clone.

TRBV12-3/TRBV12-4	few	TRBJ1-2	NA	CASSQGFDYGYTF	TGTGCCAGCAGCCAGGGTTTCGACTATGGCTACACCTTC
TRBV30	NA	TRBJ2-1	TRBD2	CAWRFEGGRGEQFF	TGTGCCTGGAGGTTTGAGGGAGGGCGGGGTGAGCAGTTCTTC
TRBV2	few	TRBJ1-2	NA	CASTEGTAYGYTF	TGTGCCAGCACCGAAGGGACGGCCTATGGCTACACCTTC
TRBV5-6	NA	TRBJ2-1	NA	CASSSDRRTSYNEQFF	TGTGCCAGCAGCTCTGACAGGCGAACCTCCTACAATGAGCAGTTCTTC
TRBV7-9	few	TRBJ2-2	TRBD1	CASIDRENTGELFF	TGTGCCAGCATTGACAGGGAAAACACCGGGGAGCTGTTTTTT
TRBV6-2/TRBV6-3	NA	TRBJ1-2	NA	CASVDSGDGYTF	TGTGCCAGCGTTGACTCCGGCGATGGCTACACCTTC
TRBV7-9	few	TRBJ2-7	NA	CASSPKSYEQYF	TGTGCCAGCAGCCCGAAATCTTACGAGCAGTACTTC
TRBV7-9	few	TRBJ1-2	NA	CASSSDALSGYGYTF	TGTGCCAGCAGCTCCGATGCCCTGTCCGGGTATGGCTACACCTTC
TRBV10-3	NA	TRBJ2-1	TRBD2	CAISNGGSSYNEQFF	TGTGCCATCAGTAACGGGGGGAGCTCCTACAATGAGCAGTTCTTC
TRBV27	NA	TRBJ1-3	NA	CASSLSRGRGYPIGTIYF	TGTGCCAGCAGTTTATCTCGGGGCAGGGGATATCCTATCGGCACCATATATTTT
TRBV6-2/TRBV6-3	NA	TRBJ2-2	NA	CASRELDKGTGELFF	TGTGCCAGCCGGGAGCTTGATAAGGGGACCGGGGAGCTGTTTTTT
TRBV12-3/TRBV12-4	few	TRBJ2-1	TRBD2	CASSFYSSGRGSEQFF	TGTGCCAGCAGTTTTTATAGTAGCGGGAGGGGCAGTGAGCAGTTCTTC
TRBV7-2	few	TRBJ2-6	NA	CASSGPRRSGANVLTF	TGTGCCAGCAGTGGGCCCCGAAGGTCTGGGGCCAACGTCCTGACTTTC
TRBV19	NA	TRBJ1-1	NA	CASSIEGDTEAFF	TGTGCCAGTAGTATAGAGGGCGACACTGAAGCTTTCTTT
TRBV29-1	NA	TRBJ2-1	TRBD2	CSGRLAPNEQFF	TGCAGCGGGCGACTAGCTCCCAATGAGCAGTTCTTC
TRBV25-1	NA	TRBJ2-3	NA	CASSRMAGRTDTQYF	TGTGCCAGCAGTCGAATGGCGGGACGCACAGATACGCAGTATTTT
TRBV3-1	few	TRBJ2-1	NA	CASSRSSEQFF	TGTGCCAGCAGCCGAAGTAGTGAGCAGTTCTTC
TRBV16	NA	TRBJ1-2	NA	CASSQTWRLPNYGYTF	TGTGCCAGCAGCCAAACGTGGAGGCTACCCAACTATGGCTACACCTTC
TRBV20-1	NA	TRBJ1-1	NA	CSARSGARGVTEAFF	TGCAGTGCTAGATCAGGAGCCAGGGGCGTCACTGAAGCTTTCTTT
TRBV19	few	TRBJ2-2	TRBD2	CASSGLTSGSRSSGELFF	TGTGCCAGTAGTGGCCTAACTAGCGGGAGTAGATCTAGCGGGGAGCTGTTTTTT
TRBV6-1	few	TRBJ2-2	TRBD1	CASNRQGRTGELFF	TGTGCCAGCAACCGACAGGGACGCACCGGGGAGCTGTTTTTT
TRBV7-9	few	TRBJ1-2	NA	CASREDYGYTF	TGTGCCAGCAGAGAGGACTATGGCTACACCTTC
TRBV12-3/TRBV12-4	NA	TRBJ2-7	NA	CASSFTGIGEQYF	TGTGCCAGCAGTTTTACTGGAATAGGCGAGCAGTACTTC
TRBV4-3	few	TRBJ2-5	NA	CASSQGLAEMGGTETQYF	TGCGCCAGCAGCCAAGGCCTAGCTGAAATGGGGGGCACAGAGACCCAGTACTTC
TRBV24-1	few	TRBJ2-2	NA	CASSRAMGGELFF	TGTGCCTCTTCAAGGGCTATGGGCGGGGAGCTGTTTTTT
TRBV7-8	few	TRBJ2-3	TRBD2	CASSLGWGLAGSLVNTQYF	TGTGCCAGCAGCTTAGGGTGGGGACTAGCGGGAAGCTTAGTTAATACGCAGTATTTT
TRBV6-1	NA	TRBJ2-6	NA	CASTFQAYSGANVLTF	TGTGCCAGCACATTCCAGGCCTATTCTGGGGCCAACGTCCTGACTTTC
TRBV24-1	many	TRBJ2-2	NA	CATSRNSGGNTGELFF	TGTGCCACCAGTCGGAATAGCGGAGGGAACACCGGGGAGCTGTTTTTT
TRBV5-1	NA	TRBJ2-5	NA	CASSDSVKETQYF	TGCGCCAGCTCTGACAGCGTGAAAGAGACCCAGTACTTC
TRBV20-1	NA	TRBJ1-3	NA	CSASLQATSSGNTIYF	TGCAGTGCTAGTCTACAGGCCACATCCTCTGGAAACACCATATATTTT
TRBV25-1	many	TRBJ2-2	NA	CASSAQGNGELFF	TGTGCCAGCAGTGCCCAAGGCAACGGGGAGCTGTTTTTT
TRBV10-1	few	TRBJ2-2	NA	CASSALTGELFF	TGCGCCAGCAGTGCTCTCACCGGGGAGCTGTTTTTT
TRBV6-2/TRBV6-3	few	TRBJ2-2	TRBD1	CASRDRAGTGELFF	TGTGCCAGCAGGGACAGGGCTGGCACCGGGGAGCTGTTTTTT
TRBV5-5	few	TRBJ2-5	TRBD2	CASSHPGGPETQYF	TGTGCCAGCAGCCACCCGGGGGGACCTGAGACCCAGTACTTC
TRBV18	few	TRBJ2-7	NA	CASSPPTGSYEQYF	TGTGCCAGCTCACCACCGACGGGCTCCTACGAGCAGTACTTC
TRBV24-1	NA	TRBJ2-1	TRBD1	CATSDVRQGFREQFF	TGTGCCACCAGTGATGTACGACAGGGGTTTCGTGAGCAGTTCTTC
TRBV29-1	NA	TRBJ2-5	NA	CSAKSLYQETQYF	TGCAGCGCAAAAAGTCTATACCAAGAGACCCAGTACTTC
TRBV20-1	NA	TRBJ2-7	TRBD2	CSARDTGLAGVEQYF	TGCAGTGCTAGAGATACGGGGCTAGCGGGAGTCGAGCAGTACTTC
TRBV3-1	NA	TRBJ2-7	NA	CASSPSFGPYEQYF	TGTGCCAGCAGCCCAAGTTTCGGGCCCTACGAGCAGTACTTC